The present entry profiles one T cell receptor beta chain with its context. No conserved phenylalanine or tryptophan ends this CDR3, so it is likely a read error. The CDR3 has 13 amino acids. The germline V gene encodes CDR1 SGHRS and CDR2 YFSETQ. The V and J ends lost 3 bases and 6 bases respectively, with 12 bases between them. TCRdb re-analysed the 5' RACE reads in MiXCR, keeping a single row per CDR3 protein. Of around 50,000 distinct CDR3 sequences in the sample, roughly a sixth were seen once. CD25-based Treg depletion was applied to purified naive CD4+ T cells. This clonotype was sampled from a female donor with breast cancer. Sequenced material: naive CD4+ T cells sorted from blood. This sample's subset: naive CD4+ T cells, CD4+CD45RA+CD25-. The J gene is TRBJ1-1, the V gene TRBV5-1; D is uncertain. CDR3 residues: CASSSPGNAEAFY. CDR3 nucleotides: TGCGCCAGCAGCTCGCCAGGTAACGCTGAAGCTTTCTAT.